This TCR beta chain derives from a study of blood T cell repertoires in COVID-19. Here immunoSEQ multiplex PCR was the method, and the copy in TCRdb shows in-frame clones only, minus some. The repertoire holds fewer than 300,000 clones, with about 85% as singletons. This TCR was sampled from a man in his sixties who had recovered from COVID-19. Sequencing was carried out using peripheral blood.

CDR3 DNA sequence: TGCGCCAGCAGCCAAGACAGGGGGAGCGAAAAACTGTTTTTT. Translation gives CASSQDRGSEKLFF. The V gene is TRBV5-1, the J gene TRBJ1-4; 9 bases are shared with TRBD1. The CDR3 consists of 14 residues. CDR1 is SGHRS, CDR2 YFSETQ, per germline. The junction had 6 bases not matched to a gene; V was cut back by 4 bases and J by 8 bases. Together with reference TRBV5-1 and TRBJ1-4, the CDR3 gives the full variable domain: KAGVTQTPRYLIKTRGQQVTLSCSPISGHRSVSWYQQTPGQGLQFLFEYFSETQRNKGNFPGRFSGRQFSNSRSEMNVSTLELGDSALYLCASSQDRGSEKLFFGSGTQLSVL.